The present T cell receptor (beta chain) was sequenced within a study of cytomegalovirus exposure and HLA in healthy donors. Findings of the study overall: In a later analysis, a missense DCLRE1C variant was linked to TCR beta V- and J-gene trimming. There were some V segments, including TRBV6-2 and TRBV6-3, excluded as indistinguishable. Analyses of presence and absence presupposed an approximately uniform sequencing depth across donors.

Note on this clone: What it binds is not known.

PCR was performed using 60 Vbeta and 13 Jbeta primers. Only in-frame clones appear in the TCRdb table, and some are missing; sequencing was by immunoSEQ multiplex PCR. The table records around 130,000 clones, approximately 80% of them present only once. The V and J ends lost 0 bases and 7 bases, in that order; junction bases with no gene match: 3. Germline loops: CDR1 LNHDA, CDR2 SQIVND (reference sequence). The CDR3 is 14 amino acids. The source is a woman between 18 and 30 years old in good health and CMV-seronegative. The chain has TRBV19 and TRBJ1-5; TRBD1 matches at 7 bases. The sample taken for sequencing was PBMCs. CDR3 in amino acids: CASSIDQGGQPQHF. The DNA for the CDR3 is TGTGCCAGTAGTATAGATCAGGGGGGCCAGCCCCAGCATTTT.